This T cell receptor beta chain was obtained from a study of cytotoxic CD8 clonotypes in ibrutinib-treated CLL. The overall study: The patients comprised roughly 12 relapsed/refractory and over 14 treatment-naive cases, around 18 IGHV unmutated.

The CDR3 is 14 residues long. V lost 1 base to trimming and J lost 6 bases, with 13 bases between them. Germline loops: CDR1 SGHVS, CDR2 FQNEAQ. Study-wide findings and caveats: The study found public clonotypes uncommon, contracting or stable on treatment. Clonality at baseline surpassed age-matched healthy donors and tracked circulating CD8+ T-cell counts.

Generated by immunoSEQ multiplex PCR, the TCRdb table keeps only in-frame clones and is missing some. Among about 140,000 clones listed, about 78% were seen once. With regard to this clone: As yet, its antigen is unknown.

The sequenced sample was PBMCs, obtained after 24 months of ibrutinib treatment. The receptor was derived from a human donor with chronic lymphocytic leukemia. The rearrangement joins TRBV7-8 to TRBJ2-7, with D possibly TRBD2 on 5 matching bases. CDR3 residues: CASSLVGLAAEQYF. DNA of the CDR3: TGTGCCAGCAGCTTAGTCGGCCTAGCCGCCGAGCAGTACTTC. Combining the CDR3 with reference TRBV7-8 and TRBJ2-7 gives the whole variable domain GAGVSQSPRYKVAKRGQDVALRCDPISGHVSLFWYQQALGQGPEFLTYFQNEAQLDKSGLPSDRFFAERPEGSVSTLKIQRTQQEDSAVYLCASSLVGLAAEQYFGPGTRLTVT.